These T cell receptor beta chains were read from a single sample in a study of blood T cell repertoires in COVID-19. TCRdb's copy holds only in-frame clones and misses some; the assay was immunoSEQ multiplex PCR. The sample records roughly 300,000 clones, 87% being singletons. Source material: PBMCs or T cells enriched from blood (not recorded which). The receptors stem from a woman in her 30s who had recovered from COVID-19. The CDR3 runs from the conserved cysteine through the conserved F or W. Fields, in order: J gene, V gene, D gene, clone size, CDR3 protein, CDR3 DNA. A D gene is named only where the DNA matches it firmly. Only part of the rows carry a size: once, few, many, or a class if the clone is expanded.

>TRBJ2-7|TRBV7-9|-|-
CASSADNSYEQYF
TGTGCCAGCAGCGCGGACAACTCCTACGAGCAGTACTTC
>TRBJ1-1|TRBV30|-|-
CAWSVVGHNTEAFF
TGTGCCTGGAGTGTAGTCGGACATAACACTGAAGCTTTCTTT
>TRBJ2-1|TRBV6-4|TRBD1|-
CASSDWGTGPNEQFF
TGTGCCAGCAGTGACTGGGGGACAGGGCCCAATGAGCAGTTCTTC
>TRBJ1-6|TRBV7-2|-|-
CASSLNGRYSPLHF
TGTGCCAGCAGCTTAAATGGTAGATATTCACCCCTCCACTTT
>TRBJ1-3|TRBV30|TRBD1|-
CAWKGGGQESPEVSGNTIYF
TGTGCCTGGAAGGGCGGGGGACAGGAGTCCCCCGAGGTCTCTGGAAACACCATATATTTT
>TRBJ2-3|TRBV10-1|TRBD2|-
CASSESLAGGPDTQYF
TGCGCCAGCAGTGAGTCTCTAGCGGGGGGGCCAGATACGCAGTATTTT
>TRBJ2-2|TRBV13|TRBD1|-
CASSRRTGGYTGELFF
TGTGCCAGCAGCCGGCGGACAGGGGGCTACACCGGGGAGCTGTTTTTT
>TRBJ1-2|TRBV4-3|-|-
CASSQEPAGANYGYTF
TGCGCCAGCAGCCAAGAACCGGCGGGGGCCAACTATGGCTACACCTTC
>TRBJ2-7|TRBV13|TRBD2|-
CASSRLAGGPRYEQYF
TGTGCCAGCAGTCGACTAGCGGGGGGGCCTAGGTACGAGCAGTACTTC
>TRBJ2-5|TRBV2|-|-
CASYGTLRETQYF
TGTGCCAGCTATGGGACTTTGCGGGAGACCCAGTACTTC
>TRBJ1-1|TRBV2|-|-
CASRRSNTEAFF
TGTGCCAGCAGGAGATCCAACACTGAAGCTTTCTTT
>TRBJ2-4|TRBV27|TRBD1|-
CASSSAGTENIQYF
TGTGCCAGCAGTTCCGCCGGGACAGAAAACATTCAGTACTTC
>TRBJ1-2|TRBV18|-|-
CASSRDREDGYTF
TGTGCCAGCTCACGGGACCGGGAGGATGGCTACACCTTC
>TRBJ2-1|TRBV5-1|TRBD2|-
CASSLELAGDNEQFF
TGCGCCAGCAGCTTGGAACTAGCGGGAGACAATGAGCAGTTCTTC
>TRBJ2-3|TRBV4-3|-|-
CASSQVSSGGTDTQYF
TGCGCCAGCAGCCAAGTCTCGTCGGGGGGCACAGATACGCAGTATTTT
>TRBJ1-4|TRBV30|-|-
CAWNRQSATNEKLFF
TGTGCCTGGAACCGACAGTCTGCAACTAATGAAAAACTGTTTTTT
>TRBJ1-4|TRBV9|TRBD1|-
CASSVAAGQENEKLFF
TGTGCCAGCAGCGTAGCTGCAGGACAGGAAAATGAAAAACTGTTTTTT
>TRBJ2-6|TRBV3-1/TRBV3-2|-|-
CASSLSRAGANVLTF
TGTGCCAGCAGCCTGAGCAGGGCTGGGGCCAACGTCCTGACTTTC
>TRBJ2-2|TRBV11-3|TRBD2|-
CASSSDVLAGGDTGELFF
TGTGCCAGCAGCTCGGACGTCCTAGCGGGGGGGGACACCGGGGAGCTGTTTTTT
>TRBJ2-1|TRBV30|TRBD2|-
CAWSSGGPYNEQFF
TGTGCCTGGAGTTCGGGGGGACCATACAATGAGCAGTTCTTC
>TRBJ2-7|TRBV4-1|-|-
CASSQEEASSYEQYF
TGCGCCAGCAGCCAAGAGGAGGCCAGCTCCTACGAGCAGTACTTC
>TRBJ2-3|TRBV9|-|-
CASSVANGPGVDTQYF
TGTGCCAGCAGCGTGGCAAATGGGCCAGGGGTGGATACGCAGTATTTT
>TRBJ2-2|TRBV27|-|-
CASSQRTPRAGELFF
TGTGCCAGCAGTCAAAGGACCCCGCGGGCCGGGGAGCTGTTTTTT
>TRBJ1-2|TRBV7-9|TRBD1|-
CASSPDRAGGYTF
TGTGCCAGCAGCCCGGACAGGGCGGGCGGCTACACCTTC
>TRBJ1-1|TRBV20-1|-|-
CSATMGEGAFF
TGCAGTGCTACGATGGGGGAGGGAGCTTTCTTT
>TRBJ2-7|TRBV5-1|-|-
CASSLGVGGAVREQYF
TGCGCCAGCAGCTTGGGAGTCGGCGGGGCCGTTCGCGAGCAGTACTTC
>TRBJ1-4|TRBV4-1|-|few
CASSQASGVTNEKLFF
TGCGCCAGCAGCCAAGCCTCCGGGGTAACTAATGAAAAACTGTTTTTT
>TRBJ1-1|TRBV2|-|-
CASSDMRQANTEAFF
TGTGCCAGCAGTGACATGAGACAGGCGAACACTGAAGCTTTCTTT
>TRBJ1-2|TRBV7-2|-|-
CASSTRTPNYGYTF
TGTGCCAGCAGCACTCGGACTCCCAACTATGGCTACACCTTC
>TRBJ2-3|TRBV28|TRBD1|-
CASSLGQGMADTQYF
TGTGCCAGCAGTTTGGGACAGGGGATGGCAGATACGCAGTATTTT
>TRBJ1-5|TRBV28|-|-
CASSLHGGNQPQHF
TGTGCCAGCAGTTTGCACGGGGGCAATCAGCCCCAGCATTTT
>TRBJ2-3|TRBV19|TRBD1|-
CASKTGASDTQYF
TGTGCCAGTAAAACAGGGGCCTCCGATACGCAGTATTTT
>TRBJ1-1|TRBV7-9|TRBD1|-
CASSPYGGTGGKNTEAFF
TGTGCCAGCAGCCCTTACGGGGGGACAGGGGGAAAGAACACTGAAGCTTTCTTT
>TRBJ2-1|TRBV19|-|-
CASRQGLTYNEQFF
TGTGCCAGTCGCCAGGGGCTCACTTACAATGAGCAGTTCTTC
>TRBJ1-3|TRBV5-1|-|-
CASSLAGYGNTIYF
TGCGCCAGCAGCTTGGCCGGGTATGGAAACACCATATATTTT
>TRBJ1-1|TRBV5-5|-|-
CASSTEGGGQTEAFF
TGTGCCAGCAGCACGGAGGGCGGGGGGCAAACTGAAGCTTTCTTT
>TRBJ2-1|TRBV2|TRBD2|-
CASKGGGTYNEQFF
TGTGCCAGCAAGGGCGGGGGGACCTACAATGAGCAGTTCTTC
>TRBJ1-1|TRBV19|-|-
CASSRGAGGPEAFF
TGTGCCAGTAGTCGGGGGGCCGGCGGCCCTGAAGCTTTCTTT
>TRBJ2-6|TRBV3-1/TRBV3-2|-|-
CASSHRSGANVLTF
TGTGCCAGCAGCCACCGCTCTGGGGCCAACGTCCTGACTTTC
>TRBJ2-7|TRBV28|-|-
CASSLYGNAYEQYF
TGTGCCAGCAGTTTATACGGGAACGCCTACGAGCAGTACTTC
>TRBJ1-1|TRBV7-2|-|-
CASSPREQGANTEAFF
TGTGCCAGCAGCCCTAGGGAACAGGGAGCGAACACTGAAGCTTTCTTT
>TRBJ1-5|TRBV6-2/TRBV6-3|-|-
CASSLSAGGSNQPQHF
TGTGCCAGCAGCTTATCGGCGGGAGGCAGCAATCAGCCCCAGCATTTT
>TRBJ1-1|TRBV30|-|-
CAWKRRENTEAFF
TGTGCCTGGAAGCGCCGGGAGAACACTGAAGCTTTCTTT
>TRBJ1-1|TRBV5-4|TRBD1|once
CASSLGTGASLTDMNTEAFF
TGTGCCAGCAGCTTGGGGACAGGGGCCTCACTTACCGACATGAACACTGAAGCTTTCTTT
>TRBJ1-1|TRBV6-6|-|-
CASTSHQANTEAFF
TGTGCCAGCACGTCACACCAGGCGAACACTGAAGCTTTCTTT
>TRBJ2-7|TRBV3-1/TRBV3-2|TRBD1|-
CASSQVTGMEYEQYF
TGTGCCAGCAGCCAAGTGACAGGGATGGAGTACGAGCAGTACTTC
>TRBJ2-5|TRBV2|TRBD1|-
CASRTGTGLQETQYF
TGTGCCAGCAGAACCGGGACAGGGTTGCAGGAGACCCAGTACTTC
>TRBJ2-7|TRBV7-9|-|-
CASSRTFGTRLREQYF
TGTGCCAGCAGCCGTACCTTCGGAACCAGGCTACGCGAGCAGTACTTC